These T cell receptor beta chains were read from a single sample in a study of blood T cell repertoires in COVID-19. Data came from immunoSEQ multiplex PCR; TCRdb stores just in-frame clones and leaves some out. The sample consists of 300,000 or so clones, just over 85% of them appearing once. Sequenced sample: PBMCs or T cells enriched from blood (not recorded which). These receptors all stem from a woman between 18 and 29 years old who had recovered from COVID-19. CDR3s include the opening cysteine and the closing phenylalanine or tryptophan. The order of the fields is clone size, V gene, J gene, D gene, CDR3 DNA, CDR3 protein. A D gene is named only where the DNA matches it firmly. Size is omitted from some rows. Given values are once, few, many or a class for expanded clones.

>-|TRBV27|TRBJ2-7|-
TGTGCCAGCAGTTTTCGCGGAGCTCCGGGGTACGAGCAGTACTTC
CASSFRGAPGYEQYF
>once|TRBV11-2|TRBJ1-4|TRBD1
TGTGCCAGCAGCCCAATTGAGGACAGGGGGTATGAAAAACTGTTTTTT
CASSPIEDRGYEKLFF
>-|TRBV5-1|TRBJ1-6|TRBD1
TGCGCCAGCGCTGGACAGGTTAATTCACCCCTCCACTTT
CASAGQVNSPLHF
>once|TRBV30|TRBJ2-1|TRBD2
TGTGCCTGGAGGGGACTAGCGGGAGGAGGTGAGCAGTTCTTC
CAWRGLAGGGEQFF
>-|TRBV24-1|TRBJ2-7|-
TGTGCCACCAGTGCCCACGACGGGACCTACGAGCAGTACTTC
CATSAHDGTYEQYF
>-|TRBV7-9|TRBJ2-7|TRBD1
TGTGCCAGCAGCCATTTGCCGGGACAGGGCCCCTACGAGCAGTACTTC
CASSHLPGQGPYEQYF
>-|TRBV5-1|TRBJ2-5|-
TGCGCCAGCAGCTTGAGGCAGGGAGGAGGAGAGACCCAGTACTTC
CASSLRQGGGETQYF
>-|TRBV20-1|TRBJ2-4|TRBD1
TGCAGTGCTAGTGAGGGGGCGGCCAAAAACATTCAGTACTTC
CSASEGAAKNIQYF
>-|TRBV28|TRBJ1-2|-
TGTGCCAGCAGTTCGGCGGGGATCGTGGACTATGGCTACACCTTC
CASSSAGIVDYGYTF
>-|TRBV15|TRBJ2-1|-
TGTGCCACCAGCACCGGGTTAGGACAGCCAAACAATGAGCAGTTCTTC
CATSTGLGQPNNEQFF
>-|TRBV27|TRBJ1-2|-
TGTGCCAGCAGCATAACAGGGTTTGATGGCTACACCTTC
CASSITGFDGYTF
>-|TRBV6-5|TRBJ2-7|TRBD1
TGTGCCAGCAGTCGGACAGGGTATTCCTACGAGCAGTACTTC
CASSRTGYSYEQYF
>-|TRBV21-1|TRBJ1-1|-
TGTGCCAGCAGCCAATTACCGGGACAGCCGAACACTGAAGCTTTCTTT
CASSQLPGQPNTEAFF
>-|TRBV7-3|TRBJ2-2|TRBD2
TGTGCCAGCAGCTCGACTAGCGGGGCTCCCACCGGGGAGCTGTTTTTT
CASSSTSGAPTGELFF
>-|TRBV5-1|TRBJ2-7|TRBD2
TGCGCCAGCAGCCCCCCCGGGACTAGCGGGGTCTCCTACGAGCAGTACTTC
CASSPPGTSGVSYEQYF
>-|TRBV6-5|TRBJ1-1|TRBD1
TGTGCCAGCAGCCCATGGACAGGGGGTAACGCTGAAGCTTTCTTT
CASSPWTGGNAEAFF
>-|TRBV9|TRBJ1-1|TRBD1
TGTGCCAGCACAAAAGGACAGGGAAGCACTGAAGCTTTCTTT
CASTKGQGSTEAFF
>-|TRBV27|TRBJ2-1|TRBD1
TGTGCCAGCAAACACGGACAGGGTGGCGATGAGCAGTTCTTC
CASKHGQGGDEQFF
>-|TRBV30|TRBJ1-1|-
TGTGCCTGGAGTGTAAGGGCATTCGGGGGCACTGAAGCTTTCTTT
CAWSVRAFGGTEAFF
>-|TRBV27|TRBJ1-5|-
TGTGCCAGCAGACCCCCAATTAGATTCAATCAGCCCCAGCATTTT
CASRPPIRFNQPQHF
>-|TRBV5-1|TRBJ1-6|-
TGCGCCAGCAGCTTGGCCGGGACAACTAATAATTCACCCCTCCACTTT
CASSLAGTTNNSPLHF
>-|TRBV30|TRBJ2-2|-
TGTGCCTGGGGCTACAGGGCGGCGCTTGTTAACACCGGGGAGCTGTTTTTT
CAWGYRAALVNTGELFF
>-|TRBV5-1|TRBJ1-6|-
TGCGCCAGCAGCTTTTTGACAGGTCCTTCCTATAATTCACCCCTCCACTTT
CASSFLTGPSYNSPLHF
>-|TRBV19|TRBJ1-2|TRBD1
TGTGCCAGTAGTACGGGACAGAATGGCTACACCTTC
CASSTGQNGYTF
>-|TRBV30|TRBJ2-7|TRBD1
TGTGCCTGGAACAACCCATCAGGGGGCGTCTACGAGCAGTACTTC
CAWNNPSGGVYEQYF
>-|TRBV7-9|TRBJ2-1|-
TGTGCCCCTTCTTTACTCTCCTACAATGAGCAGTTCTTC
CAPSLLSYNEQFF
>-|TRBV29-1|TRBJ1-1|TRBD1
TGCAGCGTTAAACAGGGGGCGGGCACTGAAGCTTTCTTT
CSVKQGAGTEAFF
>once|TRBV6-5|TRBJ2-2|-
TGTGCCAGCAAATCGGGGTTTACCGGGGAGCTGTTTTTT
CASKSGFTGELFF
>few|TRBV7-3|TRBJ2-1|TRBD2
TGTGCCAGCAGCTTAACTGCTAGCGGGGGCCCCCCTCAGTTCTTC
CASSLTASGGPPQFF
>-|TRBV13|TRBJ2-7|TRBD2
TGTGCCAGCAGCCCTAGCCGTAGCGGGCCACCTTACGAGCAGTACTTC
CASSPSRSGPPYEQYF
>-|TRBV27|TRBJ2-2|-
TGTGCCAGCAGTTTATCGGCAGGGCTTGACACCGGGGAGCTGTTTTTT
CASSLSAGLDTGELFF
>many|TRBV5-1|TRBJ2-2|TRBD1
TGCGCCAGCAGCTGGACAGGGGCCACCGGGGAGCTGTTTTTT
CASSWTGATGELFF
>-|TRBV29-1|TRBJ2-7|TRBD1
TGCAGCGTCTTCGACAGGGGGACTCTCCCCTCCTACGAGCAGTACTTC
CSVFDRGTLPSYEQYF
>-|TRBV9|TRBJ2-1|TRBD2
TGTGCCAGCAGCGTAGTACTAGCGGAAGGAGATGAGCAGTTCTTC
CASSVVLAEGDEQFF
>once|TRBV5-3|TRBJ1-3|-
TGTGCCAGAAGCTTCACGGACGGGACACCTCACTCTGGAAACACCATATATTTT
CARSFTDGTPHSGNTIYF